These 4 T cell receptor beta chains were sequenced from one sample in a study of early T cells in non-severe SARS-CoV-2 infection. TCRdb reprocessed the 5' RACE reads with MiXCR, giving one entry per CDR3 protein. Seen here are over 50,000 distinct CDR3 sequences, roughly 8% observed once, and the top ten hold more than 9%. The input for sequencing was whole blood, taken at baseline. The receptor set was obtained from an adult who was a healthcare worker with PCR-confirmed SARS-CoV-2 infection or an uninfected control (not recorded which).

As regards this clonotype: This could be a read error, since a much larger clone is one nucleotide away. This chain connects TRBV11-2 to TRBJ2-1; D is perhaps TRBD1 (5 bases). The CDR3 is 12 amino acids. The V gene's germline CDR1 is SGHAT and CDR2 FQNNGV. Trimming took 7 bases from V and 8 from J, leaving 12 bases between them. The CDR3 protein is CASTPRADEQFF. The CDR3 DNA reads TGTGCCAGCACTCCCAGGGCGGATGAGCAGTTCTTC.

This clonotype appeared a few times. This sequence joins TRBV6-5 and TRBJ2-1; the D gene is possibly TRBD1 (7 bases). V lost 8 bases and J lost 8, with 16 bases in between. The CDR3 loop spans 13 amino acids. Germline V lookup: CDR1 MNHEY, CDR2 SVGAGI. In nucleotides, the CDR3 is TGTGCCAGCGAGACCCCCAGGGGGGATGAGCAGTTCTTC. Translating it yields CASETPRGDEQFF.

This clonotype was seen a few times. The rearrangement joins TRBV6-6 to TRBJ1-2; D not resolved. The V end lost 11 bases, the J end lost 4 bases, and 20 bases lay between the germline ends. This CDR3 region has 14 residues. CDR1 is MNHNY, CDR2 SVGAGI, per germline (reference sequence). The CDR3 nucleotides are TGTGCCGCGACCCTTACACGTATGCTCTATGGCTACACCTTC. Its protein is CAATLTRMLYGYTF.

For the CDR3, the DNA is TGTGCCAGCAGCTTAGGGGGCTCAGCATATGAGCAGTTCTTC. It is translated as CASSLGGSAYEQFF. The V call is TRBV7-3, the J call TRBJ2-1; tentative D call: TRBD1 (6 bases). Germline V CDR1 and CDR2: SGHTA, FQGTGA. The CDR3 spans 14 residues. The V end lost 2 bases, the J end lost 8 bases, and 13 bases lay between the germline ends.